What follows are 30 T cell receptor beta chains derived from one specimen sequenced in a study of T-cell reconstitution after alpha-beta-depleted transplantation in children. For TCRbeta, the library was prepared with unique molecular identifiers. MiXCR, applied by TCRdb to the PCR reads, yields one record per CDR3 protein. Seen here are roughly 200,000 distinct CDR3 sequences, around 7% observed once, and the top ten hold about 5.9%. Sequencing used PBMCs, obtained before TCRalphabeta/CD19-depleted stem cell transplant. The receptors stem from a boy aged 2 to 10 with acute lymphoblastic leukemia, due to receive a stem cell transplant.

This clonotype was picked up many times. One end of the junction is discordant with germline, which a read error may explain. The CDR3, as DNA: TGCAGCGTTACCACGGGACAGTACACCGCCTTC. Translating gives CSVTTGQYTAF. The chain combines TRBV29-1 with TRBJ2-7; 7 nucleotides match TRBD1. Germline V gene data show CDR1 as SQVTM and CDR2 as ANQGSEA. This CDR3 spans 11 amino acids.

This clonotype was recorded many times. This rearrangement joins TRBV7-9 to TRBJ2-1, with D perhaps being TRBD1 or TRBD2 (5 bases each). The CDR3 runs to 15 residues. Germline V lookup: CDR1 SEHNR, CDR2 FQNEAQ (reference sequence). Trimming cost V 5 bases and J 5 bases, with 16 bases left between them. The CDR3 sequence is CASSTPGTPNNEQFF. In DNA, the CDR3 is TGTGCCAGCAGCACACCCGGGACGCCCAACAATGAGCAGTTCTTC.

The chain links TRBV5-1 to TRBJ2-7; D is undetermined. CDR1 and CDR2 (germline): SGHRS, YFSETQ. The ends were cut back, 0 bases at V and 4 bases at J, with 11 bases in the middle. The CDR3 totals 14 residues. Written as DNA, the CDR3 is TGCGCCAGCAGCTTGGCCCCTGGTGCGTACGAGCAGTACTTC. Protein sequence: CASSLAPGAYEQYF.

This clonotype was picked up many times. The rearrangement links TRBV28 to TRBJ1-2; TRBD1 agrees at 7 bases. The V and J ends lost 8 bases and 2 bases, in that order; junction bases with no gene match: 11. The CDR3 has 15 amino acids. Germline CDR1 MDHEN, CDR2 SYDVKM. The CDR3 sequence is CASGEHRGPNYGYTF. In DNA form, the CDR3 reads TGTGCCAGCGGCGAACACAGGGGTCCCAACTATGGCTACACCTTC.

This sequence joins TRBV25-1 and TRBJ1-6; possibly TRBD1 for D (5 bases). Germline V CDR1 and CDR2: MGHDK, SYGVNS. Deletions cut 6 bases from V and 3 bases from J, with 9 bases between. The CDR3 sequence is 14 residues long. CDR3 residues: CASRSGGYNSPLHF. Here the CDR3 DNA reads TGTGCCAGCAGATCGGGGGGCTATAATTCACCCCTCCACTTT.

This clonotype appeared many times. A read error may account for a junction end that differs from germline. The chain employs TRBV5-5 and TRBJ2-1, with 7 positions matching TRBD1. Germline lookup yields CDR1 SGHKS and CDR2 YYEKEE (reference sequence). This CDR3 is 15 amino acids long. CDR3 DNA: TGTCCCAGCAGCTTTGGCCAGGGGGTCGACAATGAGCAGTTCTTC. It encodes CPSSFGQGVDNEQFF.

This clonotype was seen a few times. The V call is TRBV6-2 or TRBV6-3, the J call TRBJ2-7; maybe TRBD2 (5 bases). V was trimmed by 7 bases and J by 2 bases, leaving 18 bases between them. The CDR3 is 15 residues long. CDR1 and CDR2 from the germline V gene are MNHEY and SVGEGT. In DNA form, the CDR3 reads TGTGCCAGCACCGAGGGCCGGGATTTGACCTACGAGCAGTACTTC. It is translated as CASTEGRDLTYEQYF.

The rearrangement joins TRBV5-1 to TRBJ2-5, with D unclear. The germline gives CDR1 SGHRS, CDR2 YFSETQ. This CDR3 spans 13 amino acids. V was pared by 7 bases and J by 5 bases, with 15 bases between. CDR3 sequence (DNA): TGCGCCAGCGGATATAATTCGGGTGAGACCCAGTACTTC. Its protein is CASGYNSGETQYF.

The chain couples TRBV7-8 to TRBJ2-5, with 7 bases matching TRBD1. CDR3 length: 15 residues. The ends lost 5 bases at V and 2 bases at J; junction bases unmatched: 8. Germline lookup yields CDR1 SGHVS and CDR2 FQNEAQ. The CDR3 protein is CASSREPGQQETQYF. The CDR3 DNA follows: TGTGCCAGCAGCAGAGAACCGGGACAGCAAGAGACCCAGTACTTC.

This clonotype was found a few times. V gene TRBV11-2 combines with J gene TRBJ2-2; 10 bases are a match to TRBD1. J gave up 3 bases and V 5 bases, and 6 bases lay outside the gene matches. Germline CDR1 SGHAT, CDR2 FQNNGV. This CDR3 is built from 16 residues. The CDR3 nucleotides read TGTGCCAGCAGCACCCGGACAGGGGGGGACACCGGGGAGCTGTTTTTT. Its translation: CASSTRTGGDTGELFF.

In this sample, this clonotype turned up many times. The chain has TRBV29-1 and TRBJ1-1; D remains unclear. With 3 bases removed from V and 7 bases from J, the gap between germline ends came to 12 bases. The CDR3 consists of 12 residues. Germline CDR1 SQVTM, CDR2 ANQGSEA. The CDR3 bases are TGCAGCGTTGAGAACTCCAGTTATGAAGCTTTCTTT. Translating gives CSVENSSYEAFF.

This clonotype has only a few counts. This chain joins TRBV7-3 and TRBJ2-1; possibly TRBD2 for D (5 bases). The V and J ends lost 2 bases and 6 bases respectively, with 11 bases between them. Per germline, CDR1 SGHTA and CDR2 FQGTGA. The CDR3 totals 14 residues. The CDR3 nucleotides are TGTGCCAGCAGCTTAGGAGGACTCGGCAATGAGCAGTTCTTC. Translating gives CASSLGGLGNEQFF.

The genes are TRBV3-1 and TRBJ2-7; D is perhaps TRBD2 (5 bases). This CDR3 spans 16 amino acids. Trimming removed 3 bases at V and 2 bases at J, with 17 bases between. Germline CDR1 reads LGHDT; CDR2 reads YNNKEL (reference sequence). The CDR3: CASSQLDGGRAYEQYF. In nucleotides, the CDR3 is TGTGCCAGCAGCCAGCTTGACGGAGGCCGGGCCTACGAGCAGTACTTC.

In regard to this clonotype: A single base separates this from a much larger clone, so it may be a read error. The chain links TRBV20-1 to TRBJ2-1, with TRBD2 identical over 14 bases. Per germline, CDR1 DFQATT and CDR2 SNEGSKA (reference sequence). The CDR3 spans 19 residues. The chain's CDR3 is CCARVGLAGGLGVDNEQFF. For the CDR3, the DNA is TGCTGTGCTAGAGTTGGACTAGCGGGAGGTCTCGGGGTGGACAATGAGCAGTTCTTC.

This clonotype came up a few times. This sequence joins TRBV7-2 and TRBJ2-7; TRBD1 aligns across 10 bases. Germline V lookup: CDR1 SGHTA, CDR2 FQGNSA. CDR3 size: 15 residues. Losses at the gene ends were 5 bases for V and 4 bases for J; bases not matched to a gene: 8. CDR3 bases: TGTGCCAGCAGCCTCCAGCCGGGACAGGGGTACGAGCAGTACTTC. Its protein is CASSLQPGQGYEQYF.

This sequence joins TRBV6-5 and TRBJ1-3; unclear D gene. The CDR3 totals 15 residues. Deletions cut 2 bases from V and 3 bases from J, with 11 bases between. Germline CDR1 is MNHEY and CDR2 is SVGAGI. The CDR3 nucleotides read TGTGCCAGCAGTTACCGCGCCGGGGATGGAAACACCATATATTTT. Encoded protein: CASSYRAGDGNTIYF.

This clonotype was found many times. The rearrangement joins TRBV12-3 or TRBV12-4 to TRBJ2-1; unclear D gene. Between the trimmed V and J ends, which lost 1 base and 6 bases, there was a span of 7 bases. This CDR3 contains 13 residues. The CDR3, as DNA: TGTGCCAGCAGTTTAGTCTTGGGCAATGAGCAGTTCTTC. It translates to CASSLVLGNEQFF.

This clonotype was recorded at least ten times. CDR3 in amino acids: CSVEDTGSYNEQFF. CDR3 DNA sequence: TGCAGCGTTGAAGATACCGGGTCCTACAATGAGCAGTTCTTC. The chain is built from TRBV29-1 and TRBJ2-1; no definite D call. Trimming stripped 0 bases from V and 1 base from J, with 7 bases between. The CDR3 sequence is 14 residues long. From germline, CDR1 is SQVTM and CDR2 ANQGSEA.

This clonotype has at least ten counts. This chain uses TRBV9 with TRBJ1-4, with a weak D call TRBD1 (6 bases). V shed 4 bases and J shed 6 bases, with 10 bases lying between them. Germline loops: CDR1 SGDLS, CDR2 YYNGEE. This CDR3 contains 13 residues. This CDR3 is CASSSRQDEKLFF. CDR3 DNA sequence: TGTGCCAGCAGCTCCCGACAGGATGAAAAACTGTTTTTT.

This clonotype has more than one count but fewer than ten. The chain carries TRBV6-4 and TRBJ2-3; tentatively, D is TRBD2 (7 bases). Germline CDR1 MRHNA, CDR2 SNTAGT. Trimming cost V 6 bases and J 7 bases, with 23 bases left between them. CDR3 length: 16 amino acids. This CDR3 reads CASSPGGGRNKNTQYF. CDR3 in DNA: TGTGCCAGCAGCCCCGGCGGGGGCCGGAACAAGAATACGCAGTATTTT.

This clonotype has a handful of counts. V gene TRBV15 combines with J gene TRBJ2-7, with D possibly being TRBD1 or TRBD2 (5 bases each). This CDR3 has 14 residues. Germline CDR1 reads LNHNV; CDR2 reads YYDKDF (reference sequence). Trimming pared 2 bases from V and 3 bases from J, leaving 11 bases between. CDR3 nucleotides: TGTGCCACCAGCAGACCTGGGGGAATCTACGAGCAGTACTTC. It encodes CATSRPGGIYEQYF.

This clonotype was observed many times. This chain uses TRBV20-1 with TRBJ2-7, with D possibly TRBD1 on 6 matching bases. The germline V gene encodes CDR1 DFQATT and CDR2 SNEGSKA (reference sequence). CDR3 length: 12 amino acids. Trimming removed 7 bases at V and 3 bases at J, with 13 bases between. CDR3 in DNA: TGCAGTGTAGGACAGTCGCACTACGAGCAGTACTTC. Translating gives CSVGQSHYEQYF.

This clonotype was seen repeatedly, ten times or more. This chain links TRBV20-1 with TRBJ2-2; D gene uncertain. This CDR3 has 13 amino acids. Germline V lookup: CDR1 DFQATT, CDR2 SNEGSKA (reference sequence). V lost 3 bases, J lost 5 bases, and 10 bases lay in between. This CDR3 reads CSASTWSTGELFF. CDR3 DNA: TGCAGTGCTAGTACGTGGTCTACCGGGGAGCTGTTTTTT.

This clonotype was observed a few times. This chain joins TRBV20-1 and TRBJ1-5; 7 nucleotides line up with TRBD1. CDR3 size: 13 residues. The J segment lost 1 base and the V segment lost 5 bases, leaving 2 bases of the junction unmatched. Germline V CDR1 and CDR2: DFQATT, SNEGSKA (reference sequence). CDR3 sequence reads: CSASTGSNQPQHF. In nucleotides, the CDR3 is TGCAGTGCTTCGACAGGGAGCAATCAGCCCCAGCATTTT.

The sample holds many counts of this clonotype. CDR3 DNA: TGTGCCACCAGCCCATGGACAAAAGGAGAGACCCAGTACTTC. It codes for CATSPWTKGETQYF. This chain links TRBV15 with TRBJ2-5; D is possibly TRBD1 (5 bases). The CDR3 sequence is 14 residues long. CDR1 LNHNV and CDR2 YYDKDF come from the germline V gene (reference sequence). The V gene lost 5 bases and the J gene lost 4 bases, with 14 bases spanning the gap.

This clonotype was found many times. The V call is TRBV20-1, the J call TRBJ2-1; D may match TRBD1 or TRBD2 (6 bases each). This CDR3 is 16 amino acids long. CDR1 is DFQATT, CDR2 SNEGSKA, per germline (reference sequence). V gave up 2 bases and J gave up 1 base, with 15 bases separating them. DNA for the CDR3: TGCAGTGCTAGAAGTTCAGGGGCGGGGTCCTACAATGAGCAGTTCTTC. This codes for CSARSSGAGSYNEQFF.

A word on this clonotype: A junction end diverges from the germline sequence, so it may reflect a read error. The genes are TRBV5-1 and TRBJ2-5; D not certain. This CDR3 spans 14 amino acids. Per germline, CDR1 SGHRS and CDR2 YFSETQ. The CDR3 loop is CSSSLVFRGETQYF. The DNA of the CDR3 is TGCTCCAGCAGCTTGGTCTTCCGAGGAGAGACCCAGTACTTC.

The chain joins TRBV6-1 to TRBJ2-7; D gene ambiguous. Germline loops: CDR1 MNHNS, CDR2 SASEGT. The CDR3 sequence is 16 residues long. Between the trimmed V and J ends, which lost 5 bases and 2 bases, there was a span of 19 bases. The CDR3 reads CASSRLDRRETYEQYF. The CDR3, as DNA: TGTGCCAGCAGTCGATTGGACCGTAGAGAAACCTACGAGCAGTACTTC.

This clonotype was counted many times. This rearrangement joins TRBV28 to TRBJ2-3; D gene ambiguous. Germline assignment: CDR1 MDHEN and CDR2 SYDVKM. V was clipped by 10 bases and J by 0 bases, with 14 bases between them. The CDR3 extends over 14 amino acids. The CDR3 loop is CATVQLRSTDTQYF. For the CDR3, the DNA is TGTGCCACCGTGCAACTTAGGAGCACAGATACGCAGTATTTT.

In this sample, this clonotype turned up many times. The CDR3 sequence is CSARVAGSMAGELFF. DNA for the CDR3: TGCAGTGCTAGAGTAGCGGGATCGATGGCCGGGGAGCTGTTTTTT. J is TRBJ2-2 and V is TRBV20-1, with 8 bases matching TRBD2. CDR3 length: 15 amino acids. Germline lookup yields CDR1 DFQATT and CDR2 SNEGSKA (reference sequence). J lost 6 bases, V lost 1 base, and 7 bases had no gene match.